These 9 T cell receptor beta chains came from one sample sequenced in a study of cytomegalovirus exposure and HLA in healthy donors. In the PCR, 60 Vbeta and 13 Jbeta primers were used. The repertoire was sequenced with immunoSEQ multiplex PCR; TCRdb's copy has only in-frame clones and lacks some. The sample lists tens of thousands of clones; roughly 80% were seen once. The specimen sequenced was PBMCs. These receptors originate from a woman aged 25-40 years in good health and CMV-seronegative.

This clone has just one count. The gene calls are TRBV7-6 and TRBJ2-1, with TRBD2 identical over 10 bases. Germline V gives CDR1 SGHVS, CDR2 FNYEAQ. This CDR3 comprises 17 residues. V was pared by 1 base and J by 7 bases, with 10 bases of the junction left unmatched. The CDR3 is CASSLVIGSGGGNEQFF. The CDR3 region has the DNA TGTGCCAGCAGCTTAGTGATAGGCAGCGGGGGGGGTAATGAGCAGTTCTTC.

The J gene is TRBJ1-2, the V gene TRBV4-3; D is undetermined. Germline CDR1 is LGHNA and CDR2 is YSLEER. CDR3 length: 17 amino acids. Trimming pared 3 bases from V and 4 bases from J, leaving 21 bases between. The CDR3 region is CASSHQKTNSKLYGYTF. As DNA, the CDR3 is TGCGCCAGCAGCCACCAAAAAACCAACAGCAAACTCTATGGCTACACCTTC.

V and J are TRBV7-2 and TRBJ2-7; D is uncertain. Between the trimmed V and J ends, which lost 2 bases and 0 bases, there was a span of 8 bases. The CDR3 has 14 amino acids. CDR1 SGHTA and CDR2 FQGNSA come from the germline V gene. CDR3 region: CASSLSTNSYEQYF. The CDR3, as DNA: TGTGCCAGCAGCTTATCAACTAACTCCTACGAGCAGTACTTC.

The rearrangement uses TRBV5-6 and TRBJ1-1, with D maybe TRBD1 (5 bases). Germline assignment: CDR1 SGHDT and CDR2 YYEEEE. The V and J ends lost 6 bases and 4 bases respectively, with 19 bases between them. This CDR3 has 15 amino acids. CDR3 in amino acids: CASTQWGGAGTEAFF. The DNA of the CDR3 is TGTGCCAGCACCCAATGGGGAGGGGCGGGCACTGAAGCTTTCTTT.

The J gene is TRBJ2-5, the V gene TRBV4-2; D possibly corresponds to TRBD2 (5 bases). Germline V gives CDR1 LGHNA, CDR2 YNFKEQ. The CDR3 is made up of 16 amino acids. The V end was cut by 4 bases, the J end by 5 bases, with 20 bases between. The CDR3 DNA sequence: TGTGCCAGCAGCCCAGCCGCAGCGGAGGCTGGGGAGACCCAGTACTTC. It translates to CASSPAAAEAGETQYF.

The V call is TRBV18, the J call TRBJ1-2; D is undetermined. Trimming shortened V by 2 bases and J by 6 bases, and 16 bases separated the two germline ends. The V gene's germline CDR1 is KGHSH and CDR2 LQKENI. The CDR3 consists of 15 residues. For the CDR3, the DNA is TGTGCCAGCTCACCAGAGGACCCCGGGAGCCATGGCTACACCTTC. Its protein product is CASSPEDPGSHGYTF.

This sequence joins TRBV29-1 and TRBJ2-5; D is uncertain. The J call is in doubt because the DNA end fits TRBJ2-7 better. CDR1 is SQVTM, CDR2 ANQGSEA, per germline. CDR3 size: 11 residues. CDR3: CSGRRNYEQYF. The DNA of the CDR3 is TGCAGCGGTAGACGGAACTACGAGCAGTACTTC.

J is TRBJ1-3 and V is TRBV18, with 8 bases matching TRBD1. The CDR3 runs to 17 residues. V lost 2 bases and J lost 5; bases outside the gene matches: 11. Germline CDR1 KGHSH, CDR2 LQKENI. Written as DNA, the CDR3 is TGTGCCAGCTCACCATCTCGGGGGACAGGTTCAAGAAACACCATATATTTT. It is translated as CASSPSRGTGSRNTIYF.

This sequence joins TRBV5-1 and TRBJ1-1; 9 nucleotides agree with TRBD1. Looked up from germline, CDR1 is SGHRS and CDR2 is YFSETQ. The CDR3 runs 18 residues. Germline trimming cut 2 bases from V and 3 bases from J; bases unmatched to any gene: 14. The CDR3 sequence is CASSFLLVGQGLDTEAFF. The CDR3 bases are TGCGCCAGCAGCTTCCTTTTAGTAGGACAGGGGTTGGACACTGAAGCTTTCTTT.